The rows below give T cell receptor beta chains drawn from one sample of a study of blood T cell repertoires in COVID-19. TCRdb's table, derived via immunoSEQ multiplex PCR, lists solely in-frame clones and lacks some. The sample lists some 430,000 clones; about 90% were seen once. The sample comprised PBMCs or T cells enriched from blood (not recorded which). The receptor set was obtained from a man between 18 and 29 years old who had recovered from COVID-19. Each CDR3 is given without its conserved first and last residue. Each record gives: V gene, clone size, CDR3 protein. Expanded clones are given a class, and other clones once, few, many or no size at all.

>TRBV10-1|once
ATGEGLGNTIY
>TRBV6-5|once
ASIRDPGDNSPLH
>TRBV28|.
ASSLQGYGYT
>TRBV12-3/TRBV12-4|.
ASSLRVEKLF
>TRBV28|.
ASTPFFQAKNTEAF
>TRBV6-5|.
ASRRDFAGELF
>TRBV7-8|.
ASSPRTGRRGYT
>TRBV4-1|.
ASSQGLRTGKSGYT
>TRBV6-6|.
ASSRERLILDSPLH
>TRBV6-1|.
ASSVTASGSNQPQH
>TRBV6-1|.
ASSGLPGQGNTEAF
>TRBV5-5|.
ASSFYRAGSTDTQY
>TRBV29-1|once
SVDSGRAGTDTQY
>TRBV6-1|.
ASSEMVGRVYYGYT
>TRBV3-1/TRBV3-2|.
ASSPDSYEQY
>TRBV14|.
ASSQDLNTEAF
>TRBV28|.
ASSLDRILNTEAF
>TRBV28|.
ASSLRGLYEQY
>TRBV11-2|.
ASSLLRAGGSYEQY
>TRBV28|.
ASSPGSIYNEQF
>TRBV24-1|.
ATKKRGRGETQY
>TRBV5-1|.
ASSSLLSGTNEKLF
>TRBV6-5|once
ASSYYGGAAEAF